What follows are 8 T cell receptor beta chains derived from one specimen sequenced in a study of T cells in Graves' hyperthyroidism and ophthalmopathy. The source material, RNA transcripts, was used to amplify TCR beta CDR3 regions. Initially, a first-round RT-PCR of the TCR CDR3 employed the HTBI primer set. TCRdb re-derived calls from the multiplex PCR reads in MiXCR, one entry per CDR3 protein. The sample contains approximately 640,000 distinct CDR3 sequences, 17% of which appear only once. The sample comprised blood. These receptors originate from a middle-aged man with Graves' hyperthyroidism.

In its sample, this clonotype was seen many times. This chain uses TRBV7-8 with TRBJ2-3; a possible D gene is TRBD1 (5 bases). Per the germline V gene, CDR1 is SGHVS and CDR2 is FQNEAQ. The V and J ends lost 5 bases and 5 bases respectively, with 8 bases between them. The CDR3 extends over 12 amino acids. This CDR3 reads CASSHQGDTQYF. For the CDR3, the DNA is TGTGCCAGCAGCCACCAGGGAGATACGCAGTATTTT.

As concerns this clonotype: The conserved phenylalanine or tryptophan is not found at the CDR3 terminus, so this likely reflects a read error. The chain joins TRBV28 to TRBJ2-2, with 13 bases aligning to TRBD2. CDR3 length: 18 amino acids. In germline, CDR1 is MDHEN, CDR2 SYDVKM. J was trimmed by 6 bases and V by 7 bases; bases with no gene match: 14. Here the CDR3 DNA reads TGTGCCAGCATCCACCAGAGCGGACTAGCGGGAGTCCCCGGGGAGCTGTTTTCT. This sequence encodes CASIHQSGLAGVPGELFS.

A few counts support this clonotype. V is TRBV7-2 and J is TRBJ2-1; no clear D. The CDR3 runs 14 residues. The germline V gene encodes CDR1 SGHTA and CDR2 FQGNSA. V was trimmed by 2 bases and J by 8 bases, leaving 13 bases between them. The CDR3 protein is CASSLQGMGDEQFF. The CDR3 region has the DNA TGTGCCAGCAGCTTACAAGGGATGGGCGATGAGCAGTTCTTC.

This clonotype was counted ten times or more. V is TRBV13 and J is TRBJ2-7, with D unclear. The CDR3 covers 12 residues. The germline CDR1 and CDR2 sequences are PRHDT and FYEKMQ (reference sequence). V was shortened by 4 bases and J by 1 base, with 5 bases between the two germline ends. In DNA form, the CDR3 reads TGTGCCAGCAGCTACCTGTCCTACGAGCAGTACTTC. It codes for CASSYLSYEQYF.

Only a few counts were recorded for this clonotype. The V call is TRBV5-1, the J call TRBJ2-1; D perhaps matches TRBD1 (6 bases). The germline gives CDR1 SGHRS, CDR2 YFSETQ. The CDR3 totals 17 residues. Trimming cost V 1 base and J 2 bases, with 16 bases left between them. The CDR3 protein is CASSLSITGFAYNEQFF. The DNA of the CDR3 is TGCGCCAGCAGCTTGAGTATTACAGGGTTTGCCTACAATGAGCAGTTCTTC.

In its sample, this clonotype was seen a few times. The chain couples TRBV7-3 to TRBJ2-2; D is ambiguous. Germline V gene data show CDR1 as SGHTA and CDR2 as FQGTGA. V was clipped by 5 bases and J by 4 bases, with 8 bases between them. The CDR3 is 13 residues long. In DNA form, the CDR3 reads TGTGCCAGCAGCCAACCCGTCACCGGGGAGCTGTTTTTT. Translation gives CASSQPVTGELFF. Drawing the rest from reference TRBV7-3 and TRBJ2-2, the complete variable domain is GAGVSQTPSNKVTEKGKYVELRCDPISGHTALYWYRQSLGQGPEFLIYFQGTGAADDSGLPNDRFFAVRPEGSVSTLKIQRTERGDSAVYLCASSQPVTGELFFGEGSRLTVL.

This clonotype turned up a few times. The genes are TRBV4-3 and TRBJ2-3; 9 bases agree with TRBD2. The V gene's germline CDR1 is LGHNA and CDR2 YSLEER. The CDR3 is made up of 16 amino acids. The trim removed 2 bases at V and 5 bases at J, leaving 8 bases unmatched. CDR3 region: CASSQKVAGVGDTQYF. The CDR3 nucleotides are TGCGCCAGCAGCCAAAAGGTAGCGGGAGTGGGAGATACGCAGTATTTT.

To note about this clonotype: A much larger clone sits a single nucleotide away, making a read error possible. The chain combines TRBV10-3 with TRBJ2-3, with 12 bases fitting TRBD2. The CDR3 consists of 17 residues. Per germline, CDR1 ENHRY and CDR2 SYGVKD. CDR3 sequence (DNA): TGTACCATCAGTGAGGGACTGACTAGCGGGAGTTCAGATACGCAGTATTTT. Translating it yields CTISEGLTSGSSDTQYF.